This T cell receptor (beta chain) was recorded in a study of control samples from healthy donors and cancer patients. Method: immunoSEQ multiplex PCR; TCRdb's copy keeps in-frame clones and lacks some. The table records roughly 130,000 clones, approximately 90% of them present only once. V gave up 7 bases and J gave up 0 bases, with 3 bases separating them. The germline CDR1 and CDR2 sequences are LNHDA and SQIVND (reference sequence). The CDR3 runs to 11 residues. Sequenced sample: blood. The V gene is TRBV19, the J gene TRBJ1-1; D unclear. The TCR comes from a man aged 18 to 29 in good health. The DNA for the CDR3 is TGTGCCAGTAAGGTGAACACTGAAGCTTTCTTT. Its protein product is CASKVNTEAFF.